This TCR beta chain is from a study of blood T cells in healthy people across ages. In germline, CDR1 is DFQATT, CDR2 SNEGSKA (reference sequence). The CDR3 has 14 amino acids. Findings and limits, study-wide: PBMCs went unsorted, and a conclusive naive versus antigen-experienced comparison was therefore prevented. TCR beta diversity, measured per million T cells, fell in a roughly linear way with age.

Healthy Caucasians from Russia aged roughly 6 to 95 served as donors. A single count supports this clonotype. Its antigen is undetermined. A read error may produce the germline difference seen at one junction end. A second PCR, run for about 7 to 11 cycles, used a sample-barcoded 5' primer plus a J-beta primer mix. Through a template-switch adaptor with 12 random nucleotides, each cDNA molecule received a tag. TCRdb reprocessed the 5' RACE reads with MiXCR, giving one entry per CDR3 protein. The data show about 1.8 million distinct CDR3 sequences, roughly 49% seen once. This clonotype was sampled from a woman in her thirties or forties in good health. The sequencing sample was made of blood. The chain combines TRBV20-1 with TRBJ2-3; no definite D call. The CDR3 bases are TGCAGTGCTATTGGCCAGACTGGCACAGATACACAGTATTTT. It translates to CSAIGQTGTDTQYF.